Listed here are 7 T cell receptor beta chains from one sample, sequenced in a study of shared clonotypes between healthy human individuals. This table comes from immunoSEQ multiplex PCR, and its TCRdb copy is limited to in-frame clones, with some not included. The table records millions of clones, 85% to 95% of them present only once. Sequencing used naive CD4+ T cells sorted from blood. Subset reported: CD45RA+ positively selected. All receptors come from a man aged 18-30 years in good health.

The rearrangement links TRBV6-5 to TRBJ2-7; 7 bases map to TRBD2. The V segment lost 8 bases and the J segment 5 bases; nucleotides outside the gene matches: 9. CDR3 length: 13 residues. Germline values: CDR1 MNHEY, CDR2 SVGAGI. CDR3 DNA: TGTGCCAGCCGGACCTTAGCGGGCAACGAGCAGTACTTC. Its translation is CASRTLAGNEQYF.

This chain connects TRBV6-1 to TRBJ1-2; 7 bases map to TRBD1. The CDR3 runs to 15 residues. J was trimmed by 8 bases and V by 7 bases; bases with no gene match: 16. Germline values: CDR1 MNHNS, CDR2 SASEGT. The CDR3 DNA follows: TGTGCCAGCACCCAAAGGGACAGCCCCGGAGAGGGCTACACCTTC. Translated, it gives CASTQRDSPGEGYTF.

Concerning this clone: Other DNA variants within this sample encode the same CDR3. The V and J genes are TRBV28 and TRBJ2-7, with D uncertain. The germline gives CDR1 MDHEN, CDR2 SYDVKM. The CDR3 covers 11 residues. V shed 6 bases and J shed 1 base, with 4 bases lying between them. CDR3 DNA sequence: TGTGCCAGCAGCCGTTCCTACGAGCAGTACTTC. The encoded protein is CASSRSYEQYF.

This clone was observed once. The V and J genes are TRBV6-1 and TRBJ2-1; the match to TRBD2 covers 8 bases. Germline V gives CDR1 MNHNS, CDR2 SASEGT. CDR3 length equals 14 residues. Unmatched junction bases numbered 9, after V lost 2 bases and J lost 12 bases. CDR3 amino acids: CASSEFSGVTGQFF. The CDR3 coding sequence is TGTGCCAGCAGTGAATTTAGCGGGGTGACAGGGCAGTTCTTC.

The chain couples TRBV18 to TRBJ1-1, with TRBD1 as a possible D gene (6 bases). CDR1 KGHSH and CDR2 LQKENI come from the germline V gene. V gave up 0 bases and J gave up 5 bases, with 13 bases separating them. The CDR3 runs to 15 residues. The CDR3 protein is CASSPPGGLPTEAFF. DNA of the CDR3: TGTGCCAGCTCACCACCGGGGGGCTTACCTACTGAAGCTTTCTTT.

This clone was found once. Other DNA sequences within the sample encode an identical CDR3. The V and J genes are TRBV11-2 and TRBJ1-4; the match to TRBD1 covers 8 bases. Germline-derived CDR1 and CDR2 are SGHAT and FQNNGV. The junction had 1 base not matched to a gene; V was cut back by 3 bases and J by 1 base. The CDR3 is 15 amino acids. For the CDR3, the DNA is TGTGCCAGCAGCTTTGGACAGGGAACTAATGAAAAACTGTTTTTT. Protein sequence: CASSFGQGTNEKLFF.

The V call is TRBV10-3, the J call TRBJ2-2; D uncertain. There are 16 residues in the CDR3. Between the trimmed V and J ends, which lost 0 bases and 7 bases, there was a span of 15 bases. Germline assignment: CDR1 ENHRY and CDR2 SYGVKD. The CDR3 DNA follows: TGTGCCATCAGTGAGTCGACCCCTAGACTGGGCGGGGAGCTGTTTTTT. It codes for CAISESTPRLGGELFF.